These 3 T cell receptor beta chains were sequenced from one sample in a study of CD8+ T cells in alopecia areata. Sequencing relied on a cDNA template that was reverse transcribed from extracted RNA. Libraries were prepared by immunoSEQ multiplex PCR; TCRdb keeps only in-frame clonotypes and omits some of them. The sample lists roughly 140,000 clones; around 49% were seen once. The sequencing here drew on CD4+ T cells sorted from blood, taken at week 0. The receptors shown here come from a human donor with alopecia areata.

This chain connects TRBV28 to TRBJ2-6; 9 positions agree with TRBD1. The CDR3 sequence is 18 residues long. V shed 6 bases and J 1 base; nucleotides not matched to a gene: 10. CDR1 and CDR2 (germline): MDHEN, SYDVKM. The CDR3 sequence: CASSPPGQGRSGANVLTF. The CDR3 nucleotides are TGTGCCAGCAGCCCCCCTGGACAGGGGAGGTCTGGGGCCAACGTCCTGACTTTC.

This clone appeared many times. This chain links TRBV15 with TRBJ1-3; 7 bases are shared with TRBD1. The CDR3 runs 13 residues. Germline V gene data show CDR1 as LNHNV and CDR2 as YYDKDF (reference sequence). The V segment lost 0 bases and the J segment 8 bases; nucleotides outside the gene matches: 1. The CDR3 bases are TGTGCCACCAGCAGAGACAGGGGGGACACCATATATTTT. Translation: CATSRDRGDTIYF. Full variable domain (missing parts from reference TRBV15 and TRBJ1-3): DAMVIQNPRYQVTQFGKPVTLSCSQTLNHNVMYWYQQKSSQAPKLLFHYYDKDFNNEADTPDNFQSRRPNTSFCFLDIRSPGLGDTAMYLCATSRDRGDTIYFGEGSWLTVV.

The chain joins TRBV11-2 to TRBJ2-7, with 8 bases lining up with TRBD2. The CDR3 totals 18 residues. V trimming: 5 bases; J trimming: 3 bases; junction bases outside the gene matches: 18. Germline V gives CDR1 SGHAT, CDR2 FQNNGV. This chain's CDR3 is CASSPQFSAGGGSYEQYF. The CDR3 bases are TGTGCCAGCAGCCCCCAATTTAGTGCGGGGGGAGGGAGCTACGAGCAGTACTTC.